The 25 T cell receptor beta chains in this list originate from one sample, sequenced in a study of blood T cell repertoires in COVID-19 (TCRdb year 2020). Library construction relied on the immunoSEQ multiplex PCR assay. TCRdb mirrors the immuneACCESS table, restricted to in-frame sequences. Some clones are absent from its copies; in checked studies, under half trace to an unresolved V gene, and the reason for the others is unknown. The sample contains some 190,000 clones, more than 75% of them found a single time. The top ten hold less than 5.5% of the sample. The sample consisted of peripheral blood. These TCRs come from a human donor in a cohort sampled during active COVID-19.

This rearrangement joins TRBV6-6 to TRBJ2-7; 7 nucleotides match TRBD1. From germline, CDR1 is MNHNY and CDR2 SVGAGI (reference sequence). The CDR3 is made up of 15 amino acids. With 5 bases clipped from V and 3 bases from J, the junction kept 10 bases outside the gene matches. The CDR3 loop reads CASSGVTTGLYEQYF. DNA of the CDR3: TGTGCCAGCAGTGGGGTTACGACAGGGCTCTACGAGCAGTACTTC.

The rearrangement links TRBV5-1 to TRBJ2-7; 7 bases are shared with TRBD2. The trim removed 1 base at V and 9 bases at J, leaving 16 bases unmatched. CDR3 length: 16 residues. Germline CDR1 and CDR2: SGHRS and YFSETQ. CDR3 nucleotide sequence: TGCGCCAGCAGCTTGCTCGCGGGAGAACCAGGGCGGGGGCAGTACTTC. This encodes CASSLLAGEPGRGQYF. Looking up the rest from reference TRBV5-1 and TRBJ2-7 gives the full variable domain: KAGVTQTPRYLIKTRGQQVTLSCSPISGHRSVSWYQQTPGQGLQFLFEYFSETQRNKGNFPGRFSGRQFSNSRSEMNVSTLELGDSALYLCASSLLAGEPGRGQYFGPGTRLTVT.

The chain joins TRBV2 to TRBJ1-2, with TRBD1 matching 7 bases. Germline V CDR1 and CDR2: SNHLY, FYNNEI. The CDR3 length is 13 residues. V shed 6 bases, J shed 8 bases, and the junction held 9 bases outside the gene matches. The CDR3 here is CASRRGGSLGYTF. The DNA for the CDR3 is TGTGCCAGCAGAAGAGGGGGCAGCCTCGGCTACACCTTC. The full variable domain, completed using reference TRBV2 and TRBJ1-2, is EPEVTQTPSHQVTQMGQEVILRCVPISNHLYFYWYRQILGQKVEFLVSFYNNEISEKSEIFDDQFSVERPDGSNFTLKIRSTKLEDSAMYFCASRRGGSLGYTFGSGTRLTVV.

This sequence joins TRBV5-1 and TRBJ1-1; 7 bases line up with TRBD1. J was trimmed by 0 bases and V by 2 bases; bases with no gene match: 4. The CDR3 runs to 15 residues. The V gene's germline CDR1 is SGHRS and CDR2 YFSETQ. The CDR3 DNA follows: TGCGCCAGCAGCTTCCGAGGGGGCGTGAACACTGAAGCTTTCTTT. It specifies CASSFRGGVNTEAFF.

This clone appeared a single time. V usage is TRBV11-2 and J usage is TRBJ1-6; 11 positions agree with TRBD1. Looked up from germline, CDR1 is SGHAT and CDR2 is FQNNGV. V shed 3 bases, J shed 7 bases, and the junction held 2 bases outside the gene matches. This CDR3 spans 15 amino acids. The CDR3 DNA reads TGTGCCAGCAGCTTTGGGACAGGGGGGAATTCACCCCTCCACTTT. It codes for CASSFGTGGNSPLHF.

This CDR3 is CASSYAGIDGYTF. CDR3 DNA: TGTGCCAGCAGCTACGCGGGAATTGATGGCTACACCTTC. The genes are TRBV5-4 and TRBJ1-2; unclear D gene. The CDR3 sequence is 13 residues long. With 3 bases removed from V and 6 bases from J, the gap between germline ends came to 12 bases. Germline V gene lookup returns CDR1 SGHNT and CDR2 YYREEE (reference sequence).

This chain links TRBV5-1 with TRBJ2-5; 8 bases are shared with TRBD2. J gave up 2 bases and V 4 bases, and 7 bases lay outside the gene matches. CDR1 is SGHRS, CDR2 YFSETQ, per germline. The CDR3 loop spans 15 amino acids. CDR3 sequence reads: CASSEGTRWQETQYF. The CDR3 DNA reads TGCGCCAGCAGCGAGGGGACTAGGTGGCAAGAGACCCAGTACTTC.

The rearrangement uses TRBV27 and TRBJ2-7; 7 bases agree with TRBD1. Trimming removed 5 bases from V and 5 bases from J; junction bases left unmatched: 12. The germline gives CDR1 MNHEY, CDR2 SMNVEV (reference sequence). The CDR3 contains 15 residues. CDR3 DNA sequence: TGTGCCAGCAGTCGAGTCGGGACAGAGAGCCACGAGCAGTACTTC. The encoded protein is CASSRVGTESHEQYF.

The V call is TRBV2, the J call TRBJ2-1; TRBD2 aligns across 8 bases. V trimming: 0 bases; J trimming: 6 bases; junction bases outside the gene matches: 4. Germline values: CDR1 SNHLY, CDR2 FYNNEI. The CDR3 loop spans 15 amino acids. CDR3 in DNA: TGTGCCAGCAGTGAAGCTGGACTAGCTCGCAATGAGCAGTTCTTC. This gives the protein CASSEAGLARNEQFF.

The rearrangement links TRBV18 to TRBJ1-4; D is perhaps TRBD1 (5 bases). The CDR3 has 13 amino acids. Germline CDR1 is KGHSH and CDR2 is LQKENI. The V end lost 1 base, the J end lost 7 bases, and 7 bases lay between the germline ends. CDR3 sequence: CASSPRQPEKLFF. DNA for the CDR3: TGTGCCAGCTCACCACGACAGCCTGAAAAACTGTTTTTT.

This chain connects TRBV5-1 to TRBJ2-5, with D tentatively TRBD2 (6 bases). Trimming left V 4 bases short and J 0 bases short, with 10 bases between. The CDR3 sequence is 14 residues long. Germline CDR1 reads SGHRS; CDR2 reads YFSETQ. CDR3 residues: CASSRGTDQETQYF. DNA for the CDR3: TGCGCCAGCAGCCGGGGGACGGACCAAGAGACCCAGTACTTC.

The gene calls are TRBV12-1 and TRBJ1-2; the table calls TRBD1, which could not be checked here. TRBV12-1 constitutes a pseudogene. The CDR3 sequence is 15 residues long. CDR3 amino acids: CASSFEDTSNYGYTF. Written as DNA, the CDR3 is TGTGCCAGCAGCTTTGAGGACACTTCTAACTATGGCTACACCTTC.

The chain uses TRBV11-2 and TRBJ2-7; TRBD2 matches at 7 bases. CDR1 is SGHAT and CDR2 is FQNNGV in the germline V gene. The CDR3 has 15 amino acids. V dropped 5 bases and J dropped 3; count of bases not matched to a gene: 10. CDR3 nucleotides: TGTGCCAGCAGCCCCACGGGTCGGGGGGACTACGAGCAGTACTTC. Residues: CASSPTGRGDYEQYF.

The rearrangement joins TRBV5-8 to TRBJ1-2; D possibly corresponds to TRBD1 (5 bases). This CDR3 spans 13 amino acids. Trimming left V 4 bases short and J 6 bases short, with 13 bases between. The germline CDR1 and CDR2 sequences are SGHTS and YDEGEE. The CDR3 coding sequence is TGTGCCAGCAGCCGAAGGACGGACAATGGCTACACCTTC. As protein: CASSRRTDNGYTF.

The chain employs TRBV21-1 and TRBJ2-7; the table's D call TRBD1 went unverified against the DNA. TRBV21-1 is marked as a pseudogene. The CDR3 sequence is 16 residues long. The CDR3 nucleotides are TGTGCCAGCAGCAAAGAGGTCGAGACAGGTAAGTACGAGCAGTACTTC. Encoded protein: CASSKEVETGKYEQYF.

The V call is TRBV28, the J call TRBJ2-7; possibly TRBD2 for D (7 bases). The germline V gene encodes CDR1 MDHEN and CDR2 SYDVKM. CDR3 size: 13 residues. V was pared by 3 bases and J by 6 bases, with 12 bases between. Here the CDR3 reads CASSLGGGSEQYF. CDR3 bases: TGTGCCAGCAGTTTGGGAGGGGGAAGCGAGCAGTACTTC.

With regard to this clone: One end of the junction fails to match germline, which may point to a read error. V and J are TRBV7-7 and TRBJ2-2; weak D call: TRBD2 (6 bases). Germline V lookup: CDR1 SSHAT, CDR2 FNYEAQ (reference sequence). The CDR3 runs to 15 residues. The CDR3: CASSPLGGYTGELFF. The CDR3 DNA sequence: TGTGCTAGCAGCCCACTAGGAGGGTACACCGGGGAGCTGTTTTTT.

This clone was detected only once. The chain is built from TRBV4-1 and TRBJ1-4; 7 bases fit TRBD1. The V gene's germline CDR1 is MGHRA and CDR2 YSYEKL. This CDR3 has 15 residues. Losses at the gene ends were 3 bases for V and 4 bases for J; bases not matched to a gene: 5. CDR3 bases: TGCGCCAGCAGCCAGGGACAGCGGTTTAATGAAAAACTGTTTTTT. Amino acid sequence: CASSQGQRFNEKLFF.

The V call is TRBV4-3, the J call TRBJ2-1, with TRBD2 identical over 16 bases. There are 19 residues in the CDR3. The germline CDR1 and CDR2 sequences are LGHNA and YSLEER. V trimming: 2 bases; J trimming: 2 bases; junction bases outside the gene matches: 6. The CDR3 loop is CASSQTGTSGRAPYNEQFF. The CDR3 DNA is TGCGCCAGCAGCCAAACCGGGACTAGCGGGAGGGCCCCCTACAATGAGCAGTTCTTC.

This clone was detected once. The CDR3 DNA is TGTGCCATCAGTGAGACCGGGACAGGGCCAGATACGCAGTATTTT. It translates to CAISETGTGPDTQYF. The chain is built from TRBV10-3 and TRBJ2-3, with 9 nucleotides matching TRBD1. This CDR3 is 15 amino acids long. Germline lookup yields CDR1 ENHRY and CDR2 SYGVKD. V trimming: 2 bases; J trimming: 4 bases; junction bases outside the gene matches: 4.

The chain has TRBV4-2 and TRBJ1-1; TRBD1 matches 11 bases. Germline V gives CDR1 LGHNA, CDR2 YNFKEQ. Trimming removed 6 bases from V and 2 bases from J; junction bases left unmatched: 5. The CDR3 length is 15 residues. The chain's CDR3 is CASRSDRGLNTEAFF. The CDR3 nucleotides read TGTGCCAGCAGGTCGGACAGGGGGCTCAACACTGAAGCTTTCTTT.

J is TRBJ2-1 and V is TRBV2, with 12 bases matching TRBD2. The CDR3 extends over 17 amino acids. Germline assignment: CDR1 SNHLY and CDR2 FYNNEI. V was clipped by 2 bases and J by 2 bases; unmatched bases: 4. In DNA, the CDR3 is TGTGCCAGCAGTGAACGGGCTAGCGGGAGGGCCTACAATGAGCAGTTCTTC. Translation gives CASSERASGRAYNEQFF. Based on the CDR3 plus reference TRBV2 and TRBJ2-1, the full variable domain is EPEVTQTPSHQVTQMGQEVILRCVPISNHLYFYWYRQILGQKVEFLVSFYNNEISEKSEIFDDQFSVERPDGSNFTLKIRSTKLEDSAMYFCASSERASGRAYNEQFFGPGTRLTVL.

The rearrangement joins TRBV6-2 or TRBV6-3 to TRBJ1-6, with 9 bases matching TRBD1. V lost 0 bases and J lost 10; bases outside the gene matches: 7. Germline V CDR1 and CDR2: MNHEY, SVGEGT. The CDR3 is made up of 16 amino acids. In DNA form, the CDR3 reads TGTGCCAGCAGTTACTCCGGGACAGGGATCAGATCACCCCTCCACTTT. Translated: CASSYSGTGIRSPLHF.

This chain links TRBV3-1 (or the pseudogene TRBV3-2) with TRBJ1-1; 12 bases map to TRBD1. CDR1 and CDR2 (germline): LGHDT, YNNKEL (reference sequence). There are 19 residues in the CDR3. The V and J ends lost 1 base and 1 base, in that order; junction bases with no gene match: 10. CDR3 DNA sequence: TGTGCCAGCAGCCAAGTAAGGGGACAGGGGGCGATTCGGAACACTGAAGCTTTCTTT. It codes for CASSQVRGQGAIRNTEAFF.

The chain uses TRBV5-1 and TRBJ1-6; TRBD1 matches 8 bases. Germline V gene sequence: CDR1 SGHRS, CDR2 YFSETQ. Trimming took 4 bases from V and 7 from J; bases not matched to a gene: 7. CDR3 length: 15 residues. The CDR3 DNA reads TGCGCCAGCAGCCCCGGACAGGGCACAAATTCACCCCTCCACTTT. Translation: CASSPGQGTNSPLHF.